The 6 T cell receptor beta chains presented below share a single source sample, sequenced in a study of Ad26.COV2.S vaccination and SARS-CoV-2 variants. The data were produced by immunoSEQ multiplex PCR, yet TCRdb's version contains in-frame clones alone and is incomplete. The sample yields approximately 400,000 clones, around 82% seen once. Treatment specified: 19 received Ad26.COV2.S at low or high dose, single or two shots; several received placebo; per-sample allocation not given. Sampling happened 63 days after the first vaccine or placebo injection. Sample: peripheral blood, taken in a trial of Ad26.COV2.S vaccine versus placebo. All receptors come from a person aged 18-65 years who received the Ad26.COV2.S COVID-19 vaccine or a placebo.

V is TRBV14 and J is TRBJ2-7; no clear D gene. Germline lookup yields CDR1 SGHDN and CDR2 FVKESK. Trimming took off 0 bases at V and 3 bases at J, with 15 bases between the two ends. This CDR3 is 16 amino acids long. The CDR3: CASSQEVNGRHYEQYF. CDR3 sequence (DNA): TGTGCCAGCAGCCAAGAGGTCAACGGACGTCACTACGAGCAGTACTTC.

V and J are TRBV7-6 and TRBJ2-5; no clear D. CDR1 and CDR2 from the germline V gene are SGHVS and FNYEAQ. Trimming took off 3 bases at V and 7 bases at J, with 18 bases between the two ends. The CDR3 contains 15 residues. The CDR3 nucleotides are TGTGCCAGCAGCTTTTTGGGCTCCGAATTCGGGACCCAGTACTTC. Residues: CASSFLGSEFGTQYF. The full variable domain, with the rest looked up from reference TRBV7-6 and TRBJ2-5, is GAGVSQSPRYKVTKRGQDVALRCDPISGHVSLYWYRQALGQGPEFLTYFNYEAQQDKSGLPNDRFSAERPEGSISTLTIQRTEQRDSAMYRCASSFLGSEFGTQYFGPGTRLLVL.

The V gene is TRBV20-1, the J gene TRBJ1-1; D remains unclear. This CDR3 is 13 amino acids long. V was cut by 3 bases and J by 4 bases, with 12 bases left in between. The germline V gene encodes CDR1 DFQATT and CDR2 SNEGSKA (reference sequence). The CDR3 DNA follows: TGCAGTGCTAGTGAGCAGGAGCGCACTGAAGCTTTCTTT. Translating gives CSASEQERTEAFF.

The chain combines TRBV7-6 with TRBJ2-1; D not resolved. V dropped 0 bases and J dropped 10 bases, with 7 bases sitting between them. Germline-derived CDR1 and CDR2 are SGHVS and FNYEAQ. The CDR3 totals 12 residues. The CDR3 loop reads CASSLAFSEQFF. In DNA form, the CDR3 reads TGTGCCAGCAGCTTAGCCTTTTCCGAGCAGTTCTTC.

This chain uses TRBV9 with TRBJ1-2; D is undetermined. Trimming took off 4 bases at V and 14 bases at J, with 24 bases between the two ends. Germline CDR1 is SGDLS and CDR2 is YYNGEE. CDR3 size: 14 residues. The CDR3 loop reads CASSFNAQSRSTTF. The CDR3 DNA reads TGTGCCAGCAGCTTTAACGCGCAGTCTCGATCAACTACCTTC.

This chain connects TRBV2 to TRBJ2-5; 9 bases match TRBD2. V lost 6 bases and J lost 7; bases outside the gene matches: 21. Germline assignment: CDR1 SNHLY and CDR2 FYNNEI. The CDR3 has 18 amino acids. The CDR3 nucleotides read TGTGCCAGCAGCCGTGGTAGAGTAACTAGCGGGCCCTCCGGGACCCAGTACTTC. Residues: CASSRGRVTSGPSGTQYF. Looking up the rest from reference TRBV2 and TRBJ2-5 gives the full variable domain: EPEVTQTPSHQVTQMGQEVILRCVPISNHLYFYWYRQILGQKVEFLVSFYNNEISEKSEIFDDQFSVERPDGSNFTLKIRSTKLEDSAMYFCASSRGRVTSGPSGTQYFGPGTRLLVL.